The 21 T cell receptor beta chains below all came from one sample that was sequenced in a study of CD8+CD57+ T cells in acquired aplastic anemia. It was patients with CD8+CD57+ cell expansion by flow cytometry who were chosen for sequencing. CDR3 and TCR beta VDJ profiling relied on a genomic DNA template. Each CDR3 protein gets one entry after TCRdb re-called the reads with MiXCR. The repertoire has approximately 180,000 distinct CDR3 sequences, nearly 65% of them found once; the top ten carry about 42%. What was sequenced was sorted CD4+, CD8+, or CD8+CD57+ T cells (not recorded which) from PBMCs. The receptor set was obtained from a human donor with aplastic anemia.

The V and J genes are TRBV7-9 and TRBJ1-2, with D unclear. The CDR3 consists of 15 residues. The V end was cut by 4 bases, the J end by 4 bases, with 16 bases between. The germline V gene encodes CDR1 SEHNR and CDR2 FQNEAQ (reference sequence). The CDR3 nucleotides read TGTGCCAGCAGCTCGTCGGGCCGGTCAGGCTATGGCTACACCTTC. Amino acid sequence: CASSSSGRSGYGYTF.

The chain links TRBV20-1 to TRBJ1-4; D gene unclear. The CDR3 runs 14 residues. Trimming pared 6 bases from V and 6 bases from J, leaving 17 bases between. Germline V lookup: CDR1 DFQATT, CDR2 SNEGSKA (reference sequence). In nucleotides, the CDR3 is TGCAGTGCCGCATTACACCAGAAGGATGAAAAACTGTTTTTT. Translated, it gives CSAALHQKDEKLFF.

The rearrangement links TRBV20-1 to TRBJ2-7; 10 nucleotides line up with TRBD2. V gave up 3 bases and J gave up 3 bases; unmatched junction bases: 5. The CDR3 is made up of 14 amino acids. The germline gives CDR1 DFQATT, CDR2 SNEGSKA (reference sequence). The CDR3 loop reads CSARGTSENYEQYF. The CDR3 bases are TGCAGTGCTAGGGGGACTAGCGAAAACTACGAGCAGTACTTC.

The chain links TRBV29-1 to TRBJ1-1; TRBD1 agrees at 9 bases. J lost 6 bases, V lost 4 bases, and 9 bases had no gene match. This CDR3 spans 14 amino acids. Looked up from germline, CDR1 is SQVTM and CDR2 is ANQGSEA. The CDR3 DNA reads as TGCAGCGTTGCGATCCCGGGACAGGGTGCTGAAGCTTTCTTT. Translated, it gives CSVAIPGQGAEAFF.

This clonotype was recorded a few times. The chain is built from TRBV7-9 and TRBJ1-5; 7 nucleotides match TRBD1. The trim removed 9 bases at V and 10 bases at J, leaving 18 bases unmatched. CDR1 SEHNR and CDR2 FQNEAQ come from the germline V gene (reference sequence). The CDR3 has 15 residues. DNA of the CDR3: TGTGCCAGTAGCCCTGCGGCGGGACAGAGTTACCCCCAGCATTTT. This gives the protein CASSPAAGQSYPQHF.

To note about this clonotype: The CDR3 ends on some other residue instead of the conserved phenylalanine or tryptophan, so this is likely a read error. V usage is TRBV20-1 and J usage is TRBJ1-3, with D unresolved. The germline V gene encodes CDR1 DFQATT and CDR2 SNEGSKA (reference sequence). This CDR3 region has 15 residues. Between the trimmed V and J ends, which lost 0 bases and 1 base, there was a span of 10 bases. Here the CDR3 reads CSARDPQKSGNTIYL. DNA of the CDR3: TGCAGTGCTAGAGATCCACAGAAATCTGGAAACACCATATATCTT.

The chain combines TRBV7-2 with TRBJ1-2; 10 nucleotides agree with TRBD1. The trim removed 1 base at V and 6 bases at J, leaving 5 bases unmatched. The CDR3 contains 15 residues. Germline V gene sequence: CDR1 SGHTA, CDR2 FQGNSA. CDR3 sequence (DNA): TGTGCCAGCAGCTTAGTACCGGGACAGGGGCATGGCTACACCTTC. The encoded protein is CASSLVPGQGHGYTF.

The table lists this clonotype with many counts. CDR3 coding DNA: TGTGCCAGCAGCAAAACAGGGGCGGACGGGGAGCTGTTTTTT. Translation gives CASSKTGADGELFF. The chain uses TRBV7-3 and TRBJ2-2, with 7 positions matching TRBD1. The length of the CDR3 is 14 residues. The V segment lost 5 bases and the J segment 7 bases; nucleotides outside the gene matches: 7. The germline V gene has CDR1 SGHTA and CDR2 FQGTGA.

With regard to this clonotype: Relative to the germline gene, one junction end is altered; a read error may explain this. The chain joins TRBV24-1 to TRBJ2-3; D is unclear. Germline CDR1 reads KGHDR; CDR2 reads SFDVKD. The CDR3 spans 12 residues. The DNA for the CDR3 is TGTGCCGCCAGTGATTCCACAGATACGCAGTATTTT. This encodes CAASDSTDTQYF.

This clonotype was observed at least ten times. The chain combines TRBV15 with TRBJ2-7; no clear D gene. Trimming removed 0 bases from V and 0 bases from J, with 9 bases in between. The CDR3 contains 15 residues. CDR1 is LNHNV and CDR2 is YYDKDF in the germline V gene (reference sequence). DNA of the CDR3: TGTGCCACCAGCAGAGATCTCGGCAACTCCTACGAGCAGTACTTC. Residues: CATSRDLGNSYEQYF.

This clonotype was detected only once. The V call is TRBV20-1, the J call TRBJ1-2, with D tentatively TRBD1 (5 bases). In germline, CDR1 is DFQATT, CDR2 SNEGSKA (reference sequence). This CDR3 is built from 15 residues. Between the trimmed V and J ends, which lost 0 bases and 7 bases, there was a span of 18 bases. In DNA form, the CDR3 reads TGCAGTGCTAGAGATGGCCGGCAGGGAATGGGTGGCTACACCTTC. As protein: CSARDGRQGMGGYTF.

The chain recombines TRBV7-2 with TRBJ2-7, with TRBD2 matching 7 bases. The V gene's germline CDR1 is SGHTA and CDR2 FQGNSA. V shed 2 bases, J shed 2 bases, and the junction held 15 bases outside the gene matches. This CDR3 contains 18 residues. CDR3 region: CASSLRGGRGAAAYEQYF. CDR3 sequence (DNA): TGTGCCAGCAGCTTACGGGGAGGGCGGGGCGCGGCCGCCTACGAGCAGTACTTC.

V usage is TRBV7-9 and J usage is TRBJ1-1; no firm D call. V lost 9 bases and J 1 base, leaving 12 bases between the germline ends. The CDR3 covers 13 residues. From germline, CDR1 is SEHNR and CDR2 FQNEAQ (reference sequence). In nucleotides, the CDR3 is TGTGCCAGTATGGCCTACGCGAACACTGAAGCTTTCTTT. Translated: CASMAYANTEAFF. The variable domain in full, with the rest retrieved from reference TRBV7-9 and TRBJ1-1, is DTGVSQNPRHKITKRGQNVTFRCDPISEHNRLYWYRQTLGQGPEFLTYFQNEAQLEKSRLLSDRFSAERPKGSFSTLEIQRTEQGDSAMYLCASMAYANTEAFFGQGTRLTVV.

This clonotype has a count of ten or more. The rearrangement links TRBV19 to TRBJ1-4; a weak D match, TRBD1 (5 bases). The CDR3 totals 15 residues. The germline V and J ends were trimmed by 6 bases and 2 bases, with 13 bases remaining between them. Germline V gene sequence: CDR1 LNHDA, CDR2 SQIVND (reference sequence). The CDR3 DNA reads TGTGCCAGTAGAATTGGGACCAGGACTAATGAAAAACTGTTTTTT. This encodes CASRIGTRTNEKLFF.

This clonotype was recorded a few times. The CDR3 sequence is CAISPLSGQSSYEQYF. CDR3 coding DNA: TGTGCCATCTCACCATTATCAGGCCAAAGCTCCTACGAGCAGTACTTC. This chain uses TRBV10-3 with TRBJ2-7; D unclear. Trimming took 8 bases from V and 0 from J, leaving 20 bases between them. CDR1 is ENHRY and CDR2 is SYGVKD in the germline V gene. CDR3 length equals 16 residues.

The chain uses TRBV9 and TRBJ2-7; 11 bases agree with TRBD2. The J segment lost 6 bases and the V segment lost 0 bases, leaving 5 bases of the junction unmatched. This CDR3 has 15 amino acids. Germline-derived CDR1 and CDR2 are SGDLS and YYNGEE. The CDR3 DNA sequence: TGTGCCAGCAGCGTAGCGGGGACTAGCGGTCTCGAGCAGTACTTC. Residues: CASSVAGTSGLEQYF.

This rearrangement joins TRBV9 to TRBJ1-1; D ambiguous. Trimming removed 0 bases at V and 5 bases at J, with 8 bases between. Germline CDR1 SGDLS, CDR2 YYNGEE. The CDR3 spans 13 residues. CDR3 sequence reads: CASSVAQVTEAFF. As DNA, the CDR3 is TGTGCCAGCAGCGTAGCTCAGGTGACTGAAGCTTTCTTT.

The chain is built from TRBV9 and TRBJ1-1; no clear D gene. This CDR3 region has 16 residues. V dropped 4 bases and J dropped 3 bases, with 19 bases sitting between them. Germline V gene lookup returns CDR1 SGDLS and CDR2 YYNGEE. In nucleotides, the CDR3 is TGTGCCAGCAGCAAGCACATGGGCGTTGGGGACACTGAAGCTTTCTTT. Protein product: CASSKHMGVGDTEAFF.

Notes on this clonotype: The CDR3 ends on some other residue instead of the conserved phenylalanine or tryptophan, so this is likely a read error. The genes are TRBV9 and TRBJ2-5; 7 positions agree with TRBD1. This CDR3 has 13 amino acids. Germline V gene sequence: CDR1 SGDLS, CDR2 YYNGEE. The CDR3 spells CASSPGGGETQYL. Written as DNA, the CDR3 is TGCGCCAGCAGCCCAGGGGGTGGGGAGACCCAGTACCTC.

V and J are TRBV29-1 and TRBJ2-2, with 8 bases lining up with TRBD1. This CDR3 is built from 15 residues. Trimming removed 7 bases from V and 0 bases from J; junction bases left unmatched: 7. Germline CDR1 and CDR2: SQVTM and ANQGSEA. Here the CDR3 reads CSGRTGSANTGELFF. In nucleotides, the CDR3 is TGCAGCGGCCGGACAGGGTCCGCGAACACCGGGGAGCTGTTTTTT.

The chain couples TRBV24-1 to TRBJ2-3; D possibly corresponds to TRBD1 (5 bases). CDR1 is KGHDR, CDR2 SFDVKD, per germline. Trimming left V 8 bases short and J 0 bases short, with 5 bases between. This CDR3 spans 12 amino acids. The CDR3 is CATKGSTDTQYF. In DNA, the CDR3 is TGTGCCACCAAGGGGAGCACAGATACGCAGTATTTT.